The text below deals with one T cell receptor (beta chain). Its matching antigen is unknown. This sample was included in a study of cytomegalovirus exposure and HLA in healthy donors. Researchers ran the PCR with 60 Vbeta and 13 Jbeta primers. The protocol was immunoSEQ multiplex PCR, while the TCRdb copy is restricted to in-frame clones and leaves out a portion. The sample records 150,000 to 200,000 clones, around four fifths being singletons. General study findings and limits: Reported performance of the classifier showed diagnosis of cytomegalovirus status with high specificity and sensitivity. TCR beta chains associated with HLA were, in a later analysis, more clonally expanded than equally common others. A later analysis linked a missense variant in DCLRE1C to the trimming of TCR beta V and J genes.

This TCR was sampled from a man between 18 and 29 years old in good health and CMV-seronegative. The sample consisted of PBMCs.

The CDR3 loop is CASSQMIAGEQYF. The CDR3 DNA sequence: TGTGCCAGCAGTCAGATGATAGCGGGGGAGCAGTACTTC. The rearrangement joins TRBV27 to TRBJ2-7, with 8 bases identical to TRBD2. J lost 7 bases, V lost 5 bases, and 7 bases had no gene match. Per germline, CDR1 MNHEY and CDR2 SMNVEV (reference sequence). The CDR3 consists of 13 residues.